The T cell receptor beta chain described here comes from a study of PD-L1 blockade in urothelial cancer. The V gene's germline CDR1 is MNHNY and CDR2 SVGAGI (reference sequence). V trimming: 2 bases; J trimming: 4 bases; junction bases outside the gene matches: 7. The CDR3 sequence is 16 residues long. Described time point: pretreatment peripheral blood. Sequenced by immunoSEQ multiplex PCR; TCRdb stores in-frame clones only, minus some. The sample records 45,000 or so clones, 80% to 85% being singletons. This clone was counted once. The V and J genes are TRBV6-6 and TRBJ2-5; 10 bases line up with TRBD1. The origin of this receptor is a man in his fifties with urothelial cancer. The material was PBMCs, obtained around atezolizumab (anti-PD-L1) treatment. The CDR3 sequence is CASSYPGQGSGETQYF. CDR3 coding DNA: TGTGCCAGCAGTTACCCGGGACAGGGGTCCGGAGAGACCCAGTACTTC.